The T cell receptor beta chain under discussion was sequenced for a study of CXCR3-negative and CXCR3-positive naive CD8 T cells. The study, taken as a whole, reports: The study found comparably high diversity in both naive subsets and much lower diversity in memory CD8+ cells.

cDNA libraries for TRB were generated by 5' RACE incorporating UMI labels. TCRdb reprocessed the 5' RACE reads and reports one entry per CDR3 protein, with no DNA. Found here are about 8,000 distinct CDR3 sequences; the top ten clones hold around 1.5%. Germline-derived CDR1 and CDR2 are SGHRS and YFSETQ. The CDR3 sequence is 14 residues long. In the case of this clonotype: Its specificity is unknown.

Sequencing used naive CXCR3- CD8+ T cells from blood. As to subset: CD45RO-CCR7+CD27+CD95- naive CD8+ T cells lacking CXCR3 (TNR3-). This rearrangement joins TRBV5-1 to TRBJ2-7; the D call from TCRdb, TRBD1, cannot be confirmed without DNA. This TCR derives from a human donor in good health. Some clones in this sample may be carry-over from other donors' samples. CDR3: CASSLGQGAYEQYF.